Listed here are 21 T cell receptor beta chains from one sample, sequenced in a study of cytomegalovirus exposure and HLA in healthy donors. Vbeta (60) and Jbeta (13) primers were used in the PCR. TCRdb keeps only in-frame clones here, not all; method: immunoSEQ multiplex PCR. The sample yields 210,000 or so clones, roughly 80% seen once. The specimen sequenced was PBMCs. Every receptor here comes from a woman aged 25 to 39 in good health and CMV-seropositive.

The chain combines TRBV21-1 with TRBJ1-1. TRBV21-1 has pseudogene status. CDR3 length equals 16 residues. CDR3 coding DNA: TGTGCCAGCAGCAAATTTAAGGTGGAGGGTAACACTGAAGCTTTCTTT. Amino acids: CASSKFKVEGNTEAFF.

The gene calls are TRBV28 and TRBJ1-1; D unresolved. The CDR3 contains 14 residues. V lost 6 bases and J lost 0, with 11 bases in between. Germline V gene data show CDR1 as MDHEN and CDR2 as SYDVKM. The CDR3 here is CASRQGGLNTEAFF. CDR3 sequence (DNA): TGTGCCAGCAGGCAAGGAGGACTGAACACTGAAGCTTTCTTT.

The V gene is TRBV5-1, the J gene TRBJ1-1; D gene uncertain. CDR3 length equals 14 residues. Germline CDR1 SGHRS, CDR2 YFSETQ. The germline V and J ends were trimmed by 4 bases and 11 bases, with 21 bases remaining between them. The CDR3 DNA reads TGCGCCAGCAGCAGCCTCGACACAACCAGTGGGGCTTTCTTT. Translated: CASSSLDTTSGAFF.

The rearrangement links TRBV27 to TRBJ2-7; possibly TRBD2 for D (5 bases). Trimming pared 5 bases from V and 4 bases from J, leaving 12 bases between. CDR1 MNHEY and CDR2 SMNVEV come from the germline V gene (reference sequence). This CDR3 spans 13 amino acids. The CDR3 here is CASSPGLLYEQYF. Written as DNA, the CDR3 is TGTGCCAGCAGTCCCGGACTTTTATACGAGCAGTACTTC.

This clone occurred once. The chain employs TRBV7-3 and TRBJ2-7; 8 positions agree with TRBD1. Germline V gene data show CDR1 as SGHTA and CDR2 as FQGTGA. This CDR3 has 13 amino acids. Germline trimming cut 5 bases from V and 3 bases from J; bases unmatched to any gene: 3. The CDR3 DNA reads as TGTGCCAGCAGCGTAGGGACAGGCTACGAGCAGTACTTC. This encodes CASSVGTGYEQYF.

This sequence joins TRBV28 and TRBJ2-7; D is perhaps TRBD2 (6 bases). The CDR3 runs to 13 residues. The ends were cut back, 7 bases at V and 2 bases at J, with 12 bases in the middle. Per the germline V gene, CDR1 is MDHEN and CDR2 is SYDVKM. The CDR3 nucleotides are TGTGCCAGCATGGCGGGGTACCCCTACGAGCAGTACTTC. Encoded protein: CASMAGYPYEQYF.

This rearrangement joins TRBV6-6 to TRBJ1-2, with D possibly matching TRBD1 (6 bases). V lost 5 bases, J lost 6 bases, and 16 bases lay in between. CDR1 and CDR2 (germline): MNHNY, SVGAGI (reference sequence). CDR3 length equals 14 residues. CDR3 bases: TGTGCCAGCAGTCTACAGGGAAGGGGGAATGGCTACACCTTC. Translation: CASSLQGRGNGYTF.

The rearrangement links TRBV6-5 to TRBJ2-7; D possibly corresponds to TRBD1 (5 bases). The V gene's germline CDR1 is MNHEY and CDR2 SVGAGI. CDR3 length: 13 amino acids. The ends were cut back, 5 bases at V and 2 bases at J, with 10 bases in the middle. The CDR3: CASSPGQTYEQYF. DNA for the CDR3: TGTGCCAGCAGTCCCGGACAAACCTACGAGCAGTACTTC.

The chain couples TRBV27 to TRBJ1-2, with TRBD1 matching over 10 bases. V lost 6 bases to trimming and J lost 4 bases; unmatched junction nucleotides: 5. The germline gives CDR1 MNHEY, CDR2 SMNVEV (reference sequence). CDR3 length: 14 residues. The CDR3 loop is CASRPTGGGYGYTF. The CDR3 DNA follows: TGTGCCAGCAGACCGACAGGGGGCGGCTATGGCTACACCTTC.

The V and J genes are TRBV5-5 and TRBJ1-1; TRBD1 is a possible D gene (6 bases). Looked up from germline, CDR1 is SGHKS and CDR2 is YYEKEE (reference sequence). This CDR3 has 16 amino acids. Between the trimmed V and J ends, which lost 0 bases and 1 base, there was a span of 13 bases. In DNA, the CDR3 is TGTGCCAGCAGCTTGGCCGGGGGGGGCCCGAACACTGAAGCTTTCTTT. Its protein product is CASSLAGGGPNTEAFF.

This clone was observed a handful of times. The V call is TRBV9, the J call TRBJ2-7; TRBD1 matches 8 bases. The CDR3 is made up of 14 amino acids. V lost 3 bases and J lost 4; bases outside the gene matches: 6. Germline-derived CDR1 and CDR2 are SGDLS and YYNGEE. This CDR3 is CASSAGQGVYEQYF. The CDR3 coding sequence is TGTGCCAGCAGCGCCGGACAGGGTGTGTACGAGCAGTACTTC.

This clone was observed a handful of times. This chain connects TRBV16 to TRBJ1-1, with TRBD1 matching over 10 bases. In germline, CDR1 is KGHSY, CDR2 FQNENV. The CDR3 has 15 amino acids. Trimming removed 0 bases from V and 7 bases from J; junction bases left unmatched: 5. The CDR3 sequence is CASSQSGQGDGEAFF. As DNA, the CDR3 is TGTGCCAGCAGCCAATCCGGACAGGGGGACGGTGAAGCTTTCTTT.

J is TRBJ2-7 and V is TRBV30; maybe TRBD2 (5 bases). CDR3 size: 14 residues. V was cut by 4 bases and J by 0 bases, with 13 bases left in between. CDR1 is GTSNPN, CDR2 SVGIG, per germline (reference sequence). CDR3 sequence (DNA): TGTGCCTGGAATGTAAGAGGGATCTCCTACGAGCAGTACTTC. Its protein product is CAWNVRGISYEQYF.

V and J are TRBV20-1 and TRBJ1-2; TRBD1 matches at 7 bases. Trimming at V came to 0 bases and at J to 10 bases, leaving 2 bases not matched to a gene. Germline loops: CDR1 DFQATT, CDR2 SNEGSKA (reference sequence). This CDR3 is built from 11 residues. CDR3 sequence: CSARDDRDYTF. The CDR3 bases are TGCAGTGCTAGAGATGACAGGGACTACACCTTC.

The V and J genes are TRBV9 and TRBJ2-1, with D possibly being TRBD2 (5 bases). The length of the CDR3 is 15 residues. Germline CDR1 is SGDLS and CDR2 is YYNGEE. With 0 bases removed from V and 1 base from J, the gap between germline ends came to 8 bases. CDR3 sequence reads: CASSVGEFSYNEQFF. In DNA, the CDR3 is TGTGCCAGCAGCGTAGGGGAGTTTTCCTACAATGAGCAGTTCTTC. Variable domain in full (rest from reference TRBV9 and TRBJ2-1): DSGVTQTPKHLITATGQRVTLRCSPRSGDLSVYWYQQSLDQGLQFLIQYYNGEERAKGNILERFSAQQFPDLHSELNLSSLELGDSALYFCASSVGEFSYNEQFFGPGTRLTVL.

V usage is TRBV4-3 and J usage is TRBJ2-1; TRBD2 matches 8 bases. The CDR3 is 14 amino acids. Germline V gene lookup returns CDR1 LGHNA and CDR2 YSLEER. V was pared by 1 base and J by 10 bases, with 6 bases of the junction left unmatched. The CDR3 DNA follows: TGCGCCAGCAGCCAAGTCGGGGGGGTGGCCGAGCAGTTCTTC. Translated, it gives CASSQVGGVAEQFF.

CDR3 in amino acids: CASSQERLAGGWYQETQYF. CDR3 nucleotides: TGCGCCAGCAGCCAAGAACGTCTAGCGGGGGGCTGGTACCAAGAGACCCAGTACTTC. The rearrangement links TRBV4-1 to TRBJ2-5, with TRBD2 identical over 11 bases. Germline CDR1 reads MGHRA; CDR2 reads YSYEKL. The ends lost 0 bases at V and 0 bases at J; junction bases unmatched: 9. The CDR3 has 19 amino acids.

The CDR3 loop reads CASSLGEGNTIYF. For the CDR3, the DNA is TGTGCCAGCAGCTTAGGGGAGGGAAACACCATATATTTT. This chain links TRBV7-9 with TRBJ1-3; D gene ambiguous. This CDR3 spans 13 amino acids. The ends were cut back, 1 base at V and 4 bases at J, with 5 bases in the middle. Germline V gene sequence: CDR1 SEHNR, CDR2 FQNEAQ (reference sequence).

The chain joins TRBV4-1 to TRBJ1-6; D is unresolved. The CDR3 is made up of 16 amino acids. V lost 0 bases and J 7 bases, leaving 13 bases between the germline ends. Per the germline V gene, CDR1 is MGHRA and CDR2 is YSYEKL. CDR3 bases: TGCGCCAGCAGCCAAGATATTCCATCGGAGAATTCACCCCTCCACTTT. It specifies CASSQDIPSENSPLHF.

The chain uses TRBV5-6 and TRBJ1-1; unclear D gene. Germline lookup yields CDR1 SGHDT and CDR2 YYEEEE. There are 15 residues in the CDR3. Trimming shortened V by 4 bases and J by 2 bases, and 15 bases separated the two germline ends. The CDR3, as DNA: TGTGCCAGCAGCCCCGCGGGTCGGGATAACACTGAAGCTTTCTTT. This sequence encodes CASSPAGRDNTEAFF.

This CDR3 reads CASSQLAQKETQYF. CDR3 bases: TGCGCCAGCAGCCAACTAGCGCAAAAAGAGACCCAGTACTTC. This sequence joins TRBV5-1 and TRBJ2-5, with TRBD2 matching 7 bases. Germline V gene data show CDR1 as SGHRS and CDR2 as YFSETQ. With 4 bases clipped from V and 3 bases from J, the junction kept 6 bases outside the gene matches. The CDR3 has 14 amino acids.